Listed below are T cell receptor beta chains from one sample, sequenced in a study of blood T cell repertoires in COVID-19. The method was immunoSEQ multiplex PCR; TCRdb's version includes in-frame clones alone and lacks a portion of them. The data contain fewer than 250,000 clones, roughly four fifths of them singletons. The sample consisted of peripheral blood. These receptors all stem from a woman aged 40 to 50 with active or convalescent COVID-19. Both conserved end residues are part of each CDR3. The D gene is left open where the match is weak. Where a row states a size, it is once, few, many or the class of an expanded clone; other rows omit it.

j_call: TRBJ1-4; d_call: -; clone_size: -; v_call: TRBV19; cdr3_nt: TGTGCCAGTACTAGGGCAGGGGCTGAAAAACTGTTTTTT; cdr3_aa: CASTRAGAEKLFF
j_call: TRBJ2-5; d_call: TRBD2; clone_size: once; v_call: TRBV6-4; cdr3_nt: TGTGCCAGCAGTACTAGCGGGGGGACGGGAGAGACCCAGTACTTC; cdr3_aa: CASSTSGGTGETQYF
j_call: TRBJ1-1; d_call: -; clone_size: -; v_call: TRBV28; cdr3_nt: TGTGCCAGCAGCAGACACCTTGAAGCTTTCTTT; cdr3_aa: CASSRHLEAFF
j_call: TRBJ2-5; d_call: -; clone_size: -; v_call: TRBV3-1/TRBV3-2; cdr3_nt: TGTGCCAGCAGCCAAGCAGGCAAGGCGTTGGAGACCCAGTACTTC; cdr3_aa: CASSQAGKALETQYF
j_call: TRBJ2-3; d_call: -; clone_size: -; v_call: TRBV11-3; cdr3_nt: TGTGCCAGCACCTCCGGGGTAGGGCCGGATACGCAGTATTTT; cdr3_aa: CASTSGVGPDTQYF
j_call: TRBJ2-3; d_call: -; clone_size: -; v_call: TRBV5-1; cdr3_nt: TGCGCCACCGCAGGGTACATCTCAGATACGCAGTATTTT; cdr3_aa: CATAGYISDTQYF
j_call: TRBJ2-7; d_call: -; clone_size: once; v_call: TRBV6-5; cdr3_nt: TGTGCCAGCAGTACCGGTTACAGGGGAGGCGAGCAGTACTTC; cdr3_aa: CASSTGYRGGEQYF
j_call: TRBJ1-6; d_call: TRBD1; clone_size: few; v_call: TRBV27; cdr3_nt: TGTGCCAGCAGCCGGACAGGGAGTTCACCCCTCCACTTT; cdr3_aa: CASSRTGSSPLHF
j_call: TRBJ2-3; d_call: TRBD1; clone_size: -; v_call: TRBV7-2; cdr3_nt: TGTGCCAGCAGCGCCCAGGGACAGCGCCCAACAGATACGCAGTATTTT; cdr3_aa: CASSAQGQRPTDTQYF
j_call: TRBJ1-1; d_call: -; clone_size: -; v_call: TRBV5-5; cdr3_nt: TGTGCCAGCAGCTCACTGGGACAGAACACTGAAGCTTTCTTT; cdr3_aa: CASSSLGQNTEAFF
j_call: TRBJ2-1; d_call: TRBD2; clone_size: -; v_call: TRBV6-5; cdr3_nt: TGTGCCACCTCCAGCGGGGCCTCCTACAATGAGCAGTTCTTC; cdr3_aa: CATSSGASYNEQFF
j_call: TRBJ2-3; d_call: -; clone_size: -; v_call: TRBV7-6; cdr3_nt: TGTGCCAGCAGCCTCCGGACTGGATCTAGCACAGATACGCAGTATTTT; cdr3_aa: CASSLRTGSSTDTQYF
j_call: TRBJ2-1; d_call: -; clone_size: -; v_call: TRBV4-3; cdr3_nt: TGCGCCAGCAGCCAATGGGTCAGCGCCAATGAGCAGTTCTTC; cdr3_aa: CASSQWVSANEQFF
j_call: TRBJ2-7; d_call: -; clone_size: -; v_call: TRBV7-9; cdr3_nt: TGTGCCAGCACCACCACAGGGAGTAGGTTGGAGCAGTACTTC; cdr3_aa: CASTTTGSRLEQYF
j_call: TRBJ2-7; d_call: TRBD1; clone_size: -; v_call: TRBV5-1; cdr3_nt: TGCGCCAGCAGCCCAGGACAGGGAAGGGACGCGTACGAGCAGTACTTC; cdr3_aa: CASSPGQGRDAYEQYF
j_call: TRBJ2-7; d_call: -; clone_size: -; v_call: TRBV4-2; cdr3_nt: TGTGCCAGCAGCCAAGATCCCTCCCTACAGGACGAGCAGTACTTC; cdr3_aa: CASSQDPSLQDEQYF
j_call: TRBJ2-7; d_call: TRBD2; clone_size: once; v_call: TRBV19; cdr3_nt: TGTGCCAGTGATTTAGCGGGTGACTCCTACGAGCAGTACTTC; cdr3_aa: CASDLAGDSYEQYF
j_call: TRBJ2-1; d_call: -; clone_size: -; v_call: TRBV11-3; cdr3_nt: TGTGCCAGCAGTTATAGAGGCCCAGCCTACAATGAGCAGTTCTTC; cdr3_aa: CASSYRGPAYNEQFF
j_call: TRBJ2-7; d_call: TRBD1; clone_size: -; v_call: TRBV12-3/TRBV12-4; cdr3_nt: TGTGCCAGCCGTCGGACAGGGACCTACGAGCAGTACTTC; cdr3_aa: CASRRTGTYEQYF
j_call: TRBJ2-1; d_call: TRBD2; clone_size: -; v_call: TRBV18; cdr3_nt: TGTGCCAGCTCACCACGTCGTAGCGGGAGGGCCGTGTACAATGAGCAGTTCTTC; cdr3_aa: CASSPRRSGRAVYNEQFF
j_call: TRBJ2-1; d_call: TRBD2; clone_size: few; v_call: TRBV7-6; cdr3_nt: TGTGCCAGCAAGCGGGACCTAAATTGGGGTCATGAGCAGTTCTTC; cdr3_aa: CASKRDLNWGHEQFF